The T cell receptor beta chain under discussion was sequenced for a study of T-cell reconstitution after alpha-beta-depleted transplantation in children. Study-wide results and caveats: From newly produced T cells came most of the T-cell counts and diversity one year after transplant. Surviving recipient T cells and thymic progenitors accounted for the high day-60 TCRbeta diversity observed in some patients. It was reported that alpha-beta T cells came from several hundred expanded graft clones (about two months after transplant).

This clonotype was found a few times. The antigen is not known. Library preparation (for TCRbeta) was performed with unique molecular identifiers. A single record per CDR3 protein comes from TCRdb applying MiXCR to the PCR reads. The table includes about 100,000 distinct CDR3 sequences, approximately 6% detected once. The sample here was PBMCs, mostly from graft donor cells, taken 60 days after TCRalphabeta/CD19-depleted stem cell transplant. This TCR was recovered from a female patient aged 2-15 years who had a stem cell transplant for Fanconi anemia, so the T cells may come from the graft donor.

CDR3: CAWSGFRNTEAFF. DNA for the CDR3: TGTGCCTGGAGTGGTTTTCGGAACACTGAAGCTTTCTTT. The chain has TRBV30 and TRBJ1-1; D remains ambiguous. V was clipped by 1 base and J by 1 base, with 7 bases between them. Germline V gene sequence: CDR1 GTSNPN, CDR2 SVGIG (reference sequence). The CDR3 runs 13 residues.